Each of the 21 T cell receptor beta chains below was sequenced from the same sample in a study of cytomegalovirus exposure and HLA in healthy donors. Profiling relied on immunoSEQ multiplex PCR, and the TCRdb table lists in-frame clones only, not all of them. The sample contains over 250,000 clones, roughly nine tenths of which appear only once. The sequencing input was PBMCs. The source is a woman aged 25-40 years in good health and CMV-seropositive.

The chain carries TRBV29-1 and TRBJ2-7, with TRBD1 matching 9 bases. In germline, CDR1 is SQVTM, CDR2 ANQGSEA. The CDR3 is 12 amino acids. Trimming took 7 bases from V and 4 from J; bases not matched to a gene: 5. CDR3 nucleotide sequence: TGCAGCGGGACAGGGGACAGGTACGAGCAGTACTTC. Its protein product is CSGTGDRYEQYF.

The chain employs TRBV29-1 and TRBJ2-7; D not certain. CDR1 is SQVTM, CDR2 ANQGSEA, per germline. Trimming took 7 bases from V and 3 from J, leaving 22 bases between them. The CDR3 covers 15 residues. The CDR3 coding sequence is TGCAGCGGGCTTGTAATTCTCCCGACGGGCTACGAGCAGTACTTC. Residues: CSGLVILPTGYEQYF.

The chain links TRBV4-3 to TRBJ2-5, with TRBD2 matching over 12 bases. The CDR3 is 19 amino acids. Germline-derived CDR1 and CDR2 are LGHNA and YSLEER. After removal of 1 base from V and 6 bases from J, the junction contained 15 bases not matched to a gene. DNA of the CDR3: TGCGCCAGCAGCCAAGGGATAACTAGCGGGGGGCGGGTTTTGAAGACCCAGTACTTC. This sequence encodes CASSQGITSGGRVLKTQYF.

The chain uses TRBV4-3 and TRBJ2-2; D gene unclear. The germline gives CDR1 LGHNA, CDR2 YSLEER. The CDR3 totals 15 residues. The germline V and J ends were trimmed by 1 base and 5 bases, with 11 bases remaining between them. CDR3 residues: CASSQGSGMTGELFF. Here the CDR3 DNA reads TGCGCCAGCAGCCAAGGATCGGGTATGACCGGGGAGCTGTTTTTT.

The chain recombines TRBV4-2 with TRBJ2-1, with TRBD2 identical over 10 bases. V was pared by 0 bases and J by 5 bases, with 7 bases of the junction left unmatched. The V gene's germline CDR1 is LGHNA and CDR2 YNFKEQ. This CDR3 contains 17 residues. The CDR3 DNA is TGTGCCAGCAGCCAAGATTCGGGACTAGCGTCCAACAATGAGCAGTTCTTC. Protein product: CASSQDSGLASNNEQFF.

The DNA of the CDR3 is TGTGCCAGCAGCAGAGGACGGGATCAGCCCCAGCATTTT. This codes for CASSRGRDQPQHF. V usage is TRBV9 and J usage is TRBJ1-5; no reliable D call. This CDR3 has 13 residues. The germline CDR1 and CDR2 sequences are SGDLS and YYNGEE. The V end was cut by 4 bases, the J end by 5 bases, with 10 bases between.

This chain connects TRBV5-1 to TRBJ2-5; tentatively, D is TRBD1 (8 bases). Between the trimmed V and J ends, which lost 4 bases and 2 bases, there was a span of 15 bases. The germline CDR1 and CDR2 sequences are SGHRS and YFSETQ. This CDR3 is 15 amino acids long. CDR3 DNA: TGCGCCAGCAGCAACGGACAGGGAGGGCAAGAGACCCAGTACTTC. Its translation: CASSNGQGGQETQYF.

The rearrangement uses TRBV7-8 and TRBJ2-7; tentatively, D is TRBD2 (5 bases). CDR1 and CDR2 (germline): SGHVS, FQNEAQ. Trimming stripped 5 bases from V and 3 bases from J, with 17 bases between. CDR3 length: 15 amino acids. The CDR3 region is CASSPPTRSGYEQYF. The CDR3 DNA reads TGTGCCAGCAGCCCACCGACGAGGAGCGGCTACGAGCAGTACTTC.

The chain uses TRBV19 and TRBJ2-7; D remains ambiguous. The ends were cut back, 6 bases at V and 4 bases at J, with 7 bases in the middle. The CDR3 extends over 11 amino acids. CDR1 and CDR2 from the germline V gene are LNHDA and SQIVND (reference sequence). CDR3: CASRLGYEQYF. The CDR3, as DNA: TGTGCCAGTAGATTGGGGTACGAGCAGTACTTC.

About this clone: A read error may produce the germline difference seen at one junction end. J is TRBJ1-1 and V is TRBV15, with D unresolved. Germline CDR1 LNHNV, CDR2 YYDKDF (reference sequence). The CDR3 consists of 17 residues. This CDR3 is CATSRGSVQNSNSEAFF. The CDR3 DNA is TGTGCCACCAGCAGAGGCTCCGTCCAAAACAGCAACAGTGAAGCTTTCTTT.

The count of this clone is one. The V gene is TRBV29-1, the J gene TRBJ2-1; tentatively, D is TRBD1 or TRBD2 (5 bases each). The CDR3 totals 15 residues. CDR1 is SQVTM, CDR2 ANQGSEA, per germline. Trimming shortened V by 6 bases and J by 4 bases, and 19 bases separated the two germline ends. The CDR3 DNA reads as TGCAGCGTACACCCCCCAGGGACGGATTACAATGAGCAGTTCTTC. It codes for CSVHPPGTDYNEQFF.

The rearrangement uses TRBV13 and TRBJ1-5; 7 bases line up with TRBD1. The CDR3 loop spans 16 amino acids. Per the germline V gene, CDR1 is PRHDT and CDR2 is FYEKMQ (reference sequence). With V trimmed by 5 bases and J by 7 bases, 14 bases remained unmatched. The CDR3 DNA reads TGTGCCAGCAGCCGTGGACTCGACAGGGCAAGACAGCCCCAGCATTTT. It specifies CASSRGLDRARQPQHF.

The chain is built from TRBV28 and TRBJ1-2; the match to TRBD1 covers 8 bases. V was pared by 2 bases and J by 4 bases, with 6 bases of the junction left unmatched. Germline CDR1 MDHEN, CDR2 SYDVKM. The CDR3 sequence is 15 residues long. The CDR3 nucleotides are TGTGCCAGCAGTTTAGGGGACAGGATCTCCTATGGCTACACCTTC. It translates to CASSLGDRISYGYTF.

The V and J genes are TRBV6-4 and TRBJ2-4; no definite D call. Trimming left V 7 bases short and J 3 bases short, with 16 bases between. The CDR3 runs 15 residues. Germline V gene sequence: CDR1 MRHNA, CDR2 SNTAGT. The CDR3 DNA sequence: TGTGCCAGCACCACTGTAGACGTTGTCAAAAACATTCAGTACTTC. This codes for CASTTVDVVKNIQYF.

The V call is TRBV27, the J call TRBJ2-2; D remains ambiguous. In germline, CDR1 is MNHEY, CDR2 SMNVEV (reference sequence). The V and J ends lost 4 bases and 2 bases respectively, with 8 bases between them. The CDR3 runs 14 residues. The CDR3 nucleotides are TGTGCCAGCAGTTGGGCCACCAACACCGGGGAGCTGTTTTTT. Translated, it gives CASSWATNTGELFF.

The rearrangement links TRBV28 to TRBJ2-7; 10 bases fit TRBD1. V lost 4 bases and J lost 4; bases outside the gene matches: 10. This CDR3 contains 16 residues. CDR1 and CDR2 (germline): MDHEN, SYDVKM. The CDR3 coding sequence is TGTGCCAGCAGTTACACGCTCCGGGACAGGGGTTACGAGCAGTACTTC. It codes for CASSYTLRDRGYEQYF. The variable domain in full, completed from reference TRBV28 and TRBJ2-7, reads DVKVTQSSRYLVKRTGEKVFLECVQDMDHENMFWYRQDPGLGLRLIYFSYDVKMKEKGDIPEGYSVSREKKERFSLILESASTNQTSMYLCASSYTLRDRGYEQYFGPGTRLTVT.

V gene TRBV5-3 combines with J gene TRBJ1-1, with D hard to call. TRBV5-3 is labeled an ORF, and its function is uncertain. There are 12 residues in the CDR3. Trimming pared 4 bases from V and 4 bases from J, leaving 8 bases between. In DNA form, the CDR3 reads TGTGCCAGAAGCAGACGAAGCACTGAAGCTTTCTTT. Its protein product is CARSRRSTEAFF.

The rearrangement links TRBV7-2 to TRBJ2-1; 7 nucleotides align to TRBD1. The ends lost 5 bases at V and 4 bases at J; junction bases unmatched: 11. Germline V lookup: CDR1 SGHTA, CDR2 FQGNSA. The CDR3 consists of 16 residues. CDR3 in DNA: TGTGCCAGCAGCCGCCTCCGACAGGGCAAATACAATGAGCAGTTCTTC. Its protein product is CASSRLRQGKYNEQFF.

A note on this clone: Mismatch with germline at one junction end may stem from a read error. The CDR3 protein is CASSENGLELNF. Written as DNA, the CDR3 is TGTGCCAGCAGCGAGAACGGACTGGAGCTTAACTTC. V usage is TRBV7-2 and J usage is TRBJ2-5; weak D call: TRBD2 (5 bases). Germline CDR1 SGHTA, CDR2 FQGNSA. The CDR3 length is 12 residues.

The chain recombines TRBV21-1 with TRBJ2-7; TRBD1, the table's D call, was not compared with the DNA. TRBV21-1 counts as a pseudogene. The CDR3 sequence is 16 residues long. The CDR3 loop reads CASSYSGTGGLYEQYF. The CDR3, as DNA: TGTGCCAGCAGCTATTCCGGGACAGGGGGTCTCTACGAGCAGTACTTC.

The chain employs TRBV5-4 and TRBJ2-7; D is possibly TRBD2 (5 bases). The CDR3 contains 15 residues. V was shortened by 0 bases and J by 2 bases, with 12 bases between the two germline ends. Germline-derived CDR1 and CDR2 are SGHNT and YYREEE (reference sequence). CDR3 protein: CASSLGRTGAYEQYF. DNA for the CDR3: TGTGCCAGCAGCTTGGGCCGGACTGGAGCCTACGAGCAGTACTTC.